Listed below are T cell receptor beta chains from one sample, sequenced in a study of T-cell memory formation after mild COVID-19. From the 5' RACE reads, TCRdb called clonotypes with MiXCR, one entry per CDR3 protein. The sample includes over 70,000 distinct CDR3 sequences, approximately 13% of them seen just once. Sequencing was carried out using PBMCs or a T cell subset sorted from them (not recorded which). All receptors come from an adult woman who had mild COVID-19 (a few samples of this study predate the infection). Cell type and time point are not known. The CDR3 runs from the conserved cysteine through the conserved F or W. D genes are given only for firm matches. Clone size is not always given. Where it is, it says once, few, many or a class for expanded clones.

TRBJ2-3 TRBV18 . . TGTGCCAGCTCACCGCCTTTGGGGGAGACAGATACGCAGTATTTT CASSPPLGETDTQYF
TRBJ2-2 TRBV21-1 . . TGTGCCAGCAGCAAAAATTACAGATTGACGACCGGGGAGCTGTTTTTT CASSKNYRLTTGELFF
TRBJ2-2 TRBV2 few TRBD2 TGTGCCAGCAGTGAAGTTCCCTATGGGGAGGGGCTGTTTTTT CASSEVPYGEGLFF
TRBJ2-7 TRBV7-9 . TRBD2 TGTGCCAGCAGCTTACTGTCTAGCGGGGACCTTTCCTACGAGCAGTACTTC CASSLLSSGDLSYEQYF
TRBJ1-1 TRBV12-3/TRBV12-4 . . TGTGCCAGCAGTTGGCCGAGGGATTGGGACTTT CASSWPRDWDF
TRBJ2-1 TRBV5-4 . . TGTGCCAGCTCCCATACGGGGACCGCGGGTGAGCAGTTCTTC CASSHTGTAGEQFF
TRBJ2-1 TRBV30 . . TGTGCCTGGAGTGTACTAGGTAATGAGCAGTTCTTC CAWSVLGNEQFF
TRBJ2-3 TRBV7-9 . . TGTGCCAGCAGCTTAGCCCAGGGTTATACAGATACGCAGTATTTT CASSLAQGYTDTQYF
TRBJ2-7 TRBV15 . . TGTGCCACCAGCTCGAAATACGAGCAGTACTTC CATSSKYEQYF
TRBJ2-1 TRBV7-9 . TRBD1 TGTGCCAGCAGCTTAGGGACAGGGGATGAGCAGTTCTTC CASSLGTGDEQFF
TRBJ2-7 TRBV6-5 many . TGTGCCAGCACTCCCAAGGAGGGAGGCCGGGGTCGCGAGCAGTACTTC CASTPKEGGRGREQYF
TRBJ2-1 TRBV19 . TRBD2 TGTGCCAGTAGTCACGGACTAGCAGTTGGGTACAATGAGCAGTTCTTC CASSHGLAVGYNEQFF
TRBJ2-2 TRBV29-1 . TRBD2 TGCAGCGTTGATCCGGGGGGCACCGGGGAGCTGTTTTTT CSVDPGGTGELFF
TRBJ2-6 TRBV5-1 many . TGCGCCAGCAGCCCCTGGGACAATGGGGCCAACGTCCTGACTTTC CASSPWDNGANVLTF
TRBJ2-3 TRBV6-1 . . TGTGCCAGCAGTGATGGAATTGGGGAAGGCACAGATACGCAGTATTTT CASSDGIGEGTDTQYF
TRBJ2-2 TRBV29-1 . TRBD2 TGCAGCGTTCAAGCGGGAAAGAACACCGGGGAGCTGTTTTTT CSVQAGKNTGELFF
TRBJ1-1 TRBV4-1 . . TGCGCCAGCAGCCAAGATCCGAGAAACCCGAACACTGAAGCTTTCTTT CASSQDPRNPNTEAFF
TRBJ2-1 TRBV5-1 . TRBD2 TGCGCCAGCAGCGGCGCCGGGACTAGCGGAGACAATGAGCAGTTCTTC CASSGAGTSGDNEQFF
TRBJ1-1 TRBV6-5 . . TGTGCCAGCAGTTACTCGACAGTTAGGGTCACTGAAGCTTTCTTT CASSYSTVRVTEAFF
TRBJ2-3 TRBV7-6 . . TGTGCCAGCAGCTGGACAAGTGGGGCAGATACGCAGTATTTT CASSWTSGADTQYF
TRBJ2-3 TRBV25-1 few . TGTGCCAGCAGGTTCCCCCAGGCAGATACGCAGTATTTT CASRFPQADTQYF
TRBJ2-6 TRBV11-1 . . TGTGCCAGCAGCCCCCAGTCGGGGGCCAACGTCCTGACTTTC CASSPQSGANVLTF
TRBJ2-5 TRBV12-3/TRBV12-4 . . TGTGCCAGCCTCAAATCTCCCCTGGAGACCCAGTACTTC CASLKSPLETQYF
TRBJ1-1 TRBV19 few . TGTGCCAGTAGTATTAAGGGGTGGACTGAAGCTTTCTTT CASSIKGWTEAFF
TRBJ2-3 TRBV5-5 few . TGTGCCAGCAGCTCCGCGCGATGGGGCACAGATACGCAGTATTTT CASSSARWGTDTQYF
TRBJ2-7 TRBV27 . . TGTGCCAGCAGTTTGAGTAGCGGAGCCTACGAGCAGTACTTC CASSLSSGAYEQYF
TRBJ1-2 TRBV24-1 few . TGTGCCACCAGTGATCCCCGGACTGAAGCTAACTATGGCTACACCTTC CATSDPRTEANYGYTF
TRBJ2-2 TRBV9 . . TGTGCCAGCAGCGTAGCAGACAGAACGAACACCGGGGAGCTGTTTTTT CASSVADRTNTGELFF
TRBJ2-1 TRBV7-2 . . TGTGCCAGCACCGCGGCTATCGGTTTAAATGAGCAGTTCTTC CASTAAIGLNEQFF
TRBJ2-5 TRBV7-7 few . TGTGCCAGCAGCTTGAATGTGGGGGAGACCCAGTACTTC CASSLNVGETQYF
TRBJ2-1 TRBV7-2 few . TGTGCCAGCAGCTTAGGGGGTGGGCTTCGGGATCCCTACAATGAGCAGTTCTTC CASSLGGGLRDPYNEQFF
TRBJ2-3 TRBV12-3/TRBV12-4 few . TGTGCCAGCAGTTTGGTAGGATCGGAGGCCACAGATACGCAGTATTTT CASSLVGSEATDTQYF
TRBJ1-1 TRBV7-9 few TRBD1 TGTGCCAGCAGCTTAGAAGGGGGCGCCGAGAACACTGAAGCTTTCTTT CASSLEGGAENTEAFF
TRBJ2-2 TRBV13 . TRBD2 TGTGCCAGCAGCTGGGGCATAGCGGGGAACACCGGGGAGCTGTTTTTT CASSWGIAGNTGELFF
TRBJ2-1 TRBV12-3/TRBV12-4 . . TGTGCCAGCAGCTCCCCGGGTGTCTACAATGAGCAGTTCTTC CASSSPGVYNEQFF
TRBJ1-1 TRBV27 few . TGTGCCAGCAGTTTATCGAGTGGGGGGAACACTGAAGCTTTCTTT CASSLSSGGNTEAFF
TRBJ2-1 TRBV7-9 few . TGTGCCAGCAGCTTAGACGGGAATGAGCAGTTCTTC CASSLDGNEQFF
TRBJ1-5 TRBV4-1 . . TGCGCCAGCAGCCCCACGGGGGATGGGGGCAATCAGCCCCAGCATTTT CASSPTGDGGNQPQHF
TRBJ2-1 TRBV29-1 . . TGCAGCGTTGTGGGCGGGATTCTCTCCTACAATGAGCAGTTCTTC CSVVGGILSYNEQFF
TRBJ2-7 TRBV6-2/TRBV6-3 few . TGTGCCAGCAGATTTAGCGGCTACGAGCAGTACTTC CASRFSGYEQYF
TRBJ1-4 TRBV20-1 few . TGCAGTGCTGCTTGGGGCCCTCCAACTAATGAAAAACTGTTTTTT CSAAWGPPTNEKLFF
TRBJ1-4 TRBV7-6 . . TGTGCCAGCAGCCCCCTGATTCAGGGTTCAACTAATGAAAAACTGTTTTTT CASSPLIQGSTNEKLFF
TRBJ2-7 TRBV4-2 . TRBD2 TGTGCCAGCAGCCAGAGGAGCGGGGACGAGCAGTACTTC CASSQRSGDEQYF
TRBJ2-6 TRBV11-1 . . TGTGCCAGCAGCCCGCGGAGATCTGGGGCCAACGTCCTGACTTTC CASSPRRSGANVLTF
TRBJ1-5 TRBV5-1 few . TGCGCCAGCAGCTTGTGGTATGTGCCAGGTAATCAGCCCCAGCATTTT CASSLWYVPGNQPQHF
TRBJ1-2 TRBV10-3 few . TGTGCCACCATGGGGGGGACTACGGGCTACACCTTC CATMGGTTGYTF
TRBJ2-5 TRBV4-3 many TRBD1 TGCGCCAGCAGCCAGGGGACAGGGGAGAGGCAAGAGACCCAGTACTTC CASSQGTGERQETQYF
TRBJ1-1 TRBV5-1 . TRBD1 TGCGCCAGCAGCCCCTGGACAGGGGGTAAGGGCACTGAAGCTTTCTTT CASSPWTGGKGTEAFF
TRBJ2-1 TRBV29-1 . TRBD2 TGCAGCGTTGCCCGGGACTACACCGCCTACAATGAGCAGTTCTTC CSVARDYTAYNEQFF
TRBJ2-5 TRBV29-1 . TRBD1 TGCAGCGGGACCGGACAGGGGGCAGGAGAGACCCAGTACTTC CSGTGQGAGETQYF
TRBJ2-1 TRBV6-2/TRBV6-3 few . TGTGCCAGCAGTTACCAGGGTTCCGGGTACAATGAGCAGTTCTTC CASSYQGSGYNEQFF
TRBJ2-7 TRBV7-9 few . TGTGCCAGCAGCTTTGACAGTAGCTCCTACGAGCAGTACTTC CASSFDSSSYEQYF
TRBJ1-1 TRBV9 few . TGTGCCAGCAGCAATCCCGTAAGGGCGAGAGGGGCGGGCGGGAACACTGAAGCTTTCTTT CASSNPVRARGAGGNTEAFF